Shown below are 16 T cell receptor beta chains from a single sample sequenced in a study of blood T cell repertoires in COVID-19. This table comes from immunoSEQ multiplex PCR, and its TCRdb copy is limited to in-frame clones, with some not included. The data show 170,000 or so clones, with roughly 86% seen just once and roughly 2.5% held by the top ten. Sequenced: peripheral blood. These receptors originate from a man aged 40-55 years with active or convalescent COVID-19.

V usage is TRBV19 and J usage is TRBJ1-1; 7 bases agree with TRBD1. This CDR3 region has 13 residues. Germline V gene sequence: CDR1 LNHDA, CDR2 SQIVND (reference sequence). Trimming removed 7 bases from V and 3 bases from J; junction bases left unmatched: 5. CDR3 residues: CASNGQADTEAFF. The CDR3, as DNA: TGTGCCAGTAATGGACAGGCGGACACTGAAGCTTTCTTT.

The J gene is TRBJ2-2, the V gene TRBV7-8, with a possible D match to TRBD1 (6 bases). Deletions cut 5 bases from V and 4 bases from J, with 14 bases between. Per the germline V gene, CDR1 is SGHVS and CDR2 is FQNEAQ. This CDR3 region has 15 residues. In DNA form, the CDR3 reads TGTGCCAGCAGCGGCTACGGACAGACCACCGGGGAGCTGTTTTTT. Encoded protein: CASSGYGQTTGELFF.

V and J are TRBV5-1 and TRBJ2-3, with D possibly being TRBD2 (6 bases). The germline V gene encodes CDR1 SGHRS and CDR2 YFSETQ. The CDR3 sequence is 15 residues long. V was cut by 0 bases and J by 0 bases, with 8 bases left in between. CDR3 DNA: TGCGCCAGCAGCTTGGGCGGGACTAGCACAGATACGCAGTATTTT. This translates into CASSLGGTSTDTQYF.

The chain links TRBV6-2 or TRBV6-3 to TRBJ1-1; 8 bases map to TRBD1. CDR1 and CDR2 (germline): MNHEY, SVGEGT. After removal of 0 bases from V and 5 bases from J, the junction contained 2 bases not matched to a gene. The CDR3 totals 14 residues. The CDR3 here is CASSYSTGGTEAFF. CDR3 in DNA: TGTGCCAGCAGTTACTCAACAGGGGGAACTGAAGCTTTCTTT.

J is TRBJ2-7 and V is TRBV4-2; D is uncertain. The CDR3 has 15 residues. Trimming cost V 1 base and J 6 bases, with 16 bases left between them. Germline V gives CDR1 LGHNA, CDR2 YNFKEQ. The CDR3 is CASSQGPGSGAEQYF. The CDR3 DNA reads TGTGCCAGCAGCCAAGGCCCCGGGTCTGGCGCCGAGCAGTACTTC.

This clone appeared once. The rearrangement joins TRBV5-4 to TRBJ1-1; 9 bases fit TRBD1. Per germline, CDR1 SGHNT and CDR2 YYREEE (reference sequence). The CDR3 totals 14 residues. V shed 4 bases and J 4 bases; nucleotides not matched to a gene: 5. The CDR3 DNA reads as TGTGCCAGCAGCCCGGGACAGGGTCGCACTGAAGCTTTCTTT. It encodes CASSPGQGRTEAFF.

The genes are TRBV28 and TRBJ1-5, with TRBD1 matching over 9 bases. Per germline, CDR1 MDHEN and CDR2 SYDVKM. Unmatched junction bases numbered 9, after V lost 9 bases and J lost 3 bases. The length of the CDR3 is 15 residues. The CDR3, as DNA: TGTGCCAGTGTCGTAGGGGACAGGGTCAATCAGCCCCAGCATTTT. Translation: CASVVGDRVNQPQHF. The full variable domain, with the rest looked up from reference TRBV28 and TRBJ1-5, is DVKVTQSSRYLVKRTGEKVFLECVQDMDHENMFWYRQDPGLGLRLIYFSYDVKMKEKGDIPEGYSVSREKKERFSLILESASTNQTSMYLCASVVGDRVNQPQHFGDGTRLSIL.

This rearrangement joins TRBV10-3 to TRBJ1-2; 7 bases are shared with TRBD1. Trimming cost V 6 bases and J 4 bases; bases outside gene matches: 14. The CDR3 covers 16 residues. Germline V CDR1 and CDR2: ENHRY, SYGVKD. The CDR3 region has the DNA TGTGCCATCAGCCCTCCTCCCGGGACAGTGATCTATGGCTACACCTTC. As protein: CAISPPPGTVIYGYTF.

The chain employs TRBV12-3 or TRBV12-4 and TRBJ1-5; tentative D call: TRBD1 (6 bases). V was trimmed by 6 bases and J by 3 bases, leaving 9 bases between them. The CDR3 loop spans 13 amino acids. The chain's CDR3 is CASSQGTNQPQHF. CDR3 nucleotide sequence: TGTGCCAGCAGCCAGGGGACCAATCAGCCCCAGCATTTT.

This clone was detected only once. The gene calls are TRBV27 and TRBJ1-2, with D unresolved. Germline values: CDR1 MNHEY, CDR2 SMNVEV (reference sequence). The CDR3 loop spans 14 amino acids. The V gene lost 6 bases and the J gene lost 0 bases, with 11 bases spanning the gap. This CDR3 is CASSYRRSNYGYTF. Here the CDR3 DNA reads TGTGCCAGCAGCTACAGAAGATCTAACTATGGCTACACCTTC.

The chain carries TRBV30 and TRBJ1-1, with D maybe TRBD1 (6 bases). The V gene lost 3 bases and the J gene lost 1 base, with 15 bases spanning the gap. CDR3 length equals 15 residues. CDR1 and CDR2 (germline): GTSNPN, SVGIG (reference sequence). CDR3 sequence: CAWRPQGSSNTEAFF. The CDR3 DNA sequence: TGTGCCTGGAGACCGCAGGGGTCTTCGAACACTGAAGCTTTCTTT.

CDR3 in amino acids: CAWDDRATEAFF. CDR3 nucleotide sequence: TGTGCCTGGGATGACAGGGCCACTGAAGCTTTCTTT. The genes are TRBV30 and TRBJ1-1; 7 positions agree with TRBD1. CDR3 size: 12 residues. Germline CDR1 is GTSNPN and CDR2 is SVGIG (reference sequence). V shed 5 bases and J 4 bases; nucleotides not matched to a gene: 4.

The rearrangement links TRBV10-2 to TRBJ2-3; D remains unclear. The CDR3 has 16 residues. V shed 3 bases and J shed 4 bases, with 17 bases lying between them. The germline V gene encodes CDR1 WSHSY and CDR2 SAAADI. The CDR3 region is CASSEESPLGPDTQYF. The DNA for the CDR3 is TGCGCCAGCAGTGAAGAAAGTCCCCTTGGCCCAGATACGCAGTATTTT.

The gene calls are TRBV3-1 (or the pseudogene TRBV3-2) and TRBJ2-2; D ambiguous. The CDR3 spans 12 residues. Trimming pared 3 bases from V and 6 bases from J, leaving 5 bases between. Germline values: CDR1 LGHDT, CDR2 YNNKEL (reference sequence). The CDR3, as DNA: TGTGCCAGCAGCCAGGAGTCCGGGGAGCTGTTTTTT. Residues: CASSQESGELFF.

This chain joins TRBV28 and TRBJ1-5, with 9 bases identical to TRBD1. Per the germline V gene, CDR1 is MDHEN and CDR2 is SYDVKM. The V gene end was trimmed by 5 bases and the J gene end by 5 bases; junction bases not matched to a gene: 4. There are 14 residues in the CDR3. CDR3 protein: CASSHRDRDQPQHF. The CDR3, as DNA: TGTGCCAGCAGTCACAGGGACAGGGATCAGCCCCAGCATTTT.

The chain employs TRBV23-1 and TRBJ2-3; 9 nucleotides agree with TRBD2. TRBV23-1 belongs to the ORF category, with a function that is uncertain. The CDR3 contains 15 residues. Trimming at V came to 6 bases and at J to 2 bases, leaving 6 bases not matched to a gene. CDR3 coding DNA: TGCGCCAGCAGAGTAGCGGGGGCCCACACAGATACGCAGTATTTT. This encodes CASRVAGAHTDTQYF.